The clone carrying this T cell receptor (beta chain) was seen a few times. Its target is not known. The CDR3 is made up of 14 amino acids. V was cut by 1 base and J by 4 bases, with 11 bases left in between. Looked up from germline, CDR1 is DFQATT and CDR2 is SNEGSKA (reference sequence). The source of the sample is a study of CD8 T cells in ankylosing spondylitis. Broader study findings: In the blood and synovial fluid of reactive arthritis, some motif variants had been previously reported. Relatively rare in peripheral blood, disease-linked clones were also CD8+. Characteristic of ankylosing spondylitis blood, it appeared, was a TCR beta motif comprising 7 to 9 highly homologous variants. Clones linked to disease were reported to show significant enrichment in matched ankylosing spondylitis synovial fluid.

Libraries for TCR beta were made by quantitative 5'-RACE with molecular barcodes. TCRdb re-called the 5' RACE reads through MiXCR, storing one row per CDR3 protein. Among 470,000 or so distinct CDR3 sequences listed, roughly 26% were seen once. The rearrangement uses TRBV20-1 and TRBJ1-5, with D unclear. The source is a male donor with ankylosing spondylitis. The sequencing input was blood, either unsorted or a sorted T cell fraction (not recorded which). CDR3 region: CSARGRRNNQPQHF. In DNA, the CDR3 is TGCAGTGCTAGAGGTAGGCGGAATAATCAGCCCCAGCATTTT.